Listed here are 22 T cell receptor beta chains from one sample, sequenced in a study of T cell responses to AZD1222 COVID-19 vaccine. The protocol was immunoSEQ multiplex PCR, while the TCRdb copy is restricted to in-frame clones and leaves out a portion. Of about 110,000 clones listed, about 90% are singletons. The specimen was peripheral blood, collected on day 0 of AZD1222 vaccination. Receptor source: an adult in good health.

The chain combines TRBV19 with TRBJ2-1, with TRBD2 matching 16 bases. V lost 5 bases and J lost 15; bases outside the gene matches: 13. The CDR3 is made up of 16 amino acids. CDR1 and CDR2 from the germline V gene are LNHDA and SQIVND (reference sequence). CDR3 protein: CASSGAGTSGRAPLFF. CDR3 sequence (DNA): TGTGCCAGTAGTGGGGCCGGGACTAGCGGGAGGGCCCCTTTGTTCTTC.

This sequence joins TRBV7-9 and TRBJ1-2, with no clear D. The CDR3 loop spans 12 amino acids. Germline CDR1 is SEHNR and CDR2 is FQNEAQ (reference sequence). V lost 5 bases and J 8 bases, leaving 12 bases between the germline ends. CDR3 amino acids: CASSPLGRGYTF. CDR3 bases: TGTGCCAGCAGCCCTCTGGGGAGAGGCTACACCTTC.

The V and J genes are TRBV18 and TRBJ2-3; TRBD2 is a possible D gene (6 bases). V dropped 6 bases and J dropped 0 bases, with 10 bases sitting between them. There are 14 residues in the CDR3. CDR1 KGHSH and CDR2 LQKENI come from the germline V gene. The CDR3 nucleotides are TGTGCCAGCTCGGAGGGGTCCAGCACAGATACGCAGTATTTT. Its protein is CASSEGSSTDTQYF.

This chain connects TRBV12-3 or TRBV12-4 to TRBJ1-2; no clear D gene. Between the trimmed V and J ends, which lost 6 bases and 6 bases, there was a span of 14 bases. This CDR3 comprises 13 residues. This chain's CDR3 is CASRPMDGNGYTF. The CDR3 DNA sequence: TGTGCCAGCAGACCTATGGATGGGAATGGCTACACCTTC.

The chain joins TRBV18 to TRBJ1-5; D may be TRBD1 (5 bases). CDR1 is KGHSH and CDR2 is LQKENI in the germline V gene. The CDR3 runs to 14 residues. The V gene lost 2 bases and the J gene lost 7 bases, with 12 bases spanning the gap. The CDR3 region is CASSPEGLRQPQHF. The CDR3 DNA reads TGTGCCAGCTCACCAGAGGGGCTTAGGCAGCCCCAGCATTTT. The full variable domain, in which reference TRBV18 and TRBJ1-5 provide the parts outside the CDR3, is NAGVMQNPRHLVRRRGQEARLRCSPMKGHSHVYWYRQLPEEGLKFMVYLQKENIIDESGMPKERFSAEFPKEGPSILRIQQVVRGDSAAYFCASSPEGLRQPQHFGDGTRLSIL.

The V and J genes are TRBV7-3 and TRBJ2-7; 8 bases fit TRBD1. Germline V gene data show CDR1 as SGHTA and CDR2 as FQGTGA. The CDR3 is 14 residues long. J was trimmed by 0 bases and V by 6 bases; bases with no gene match: 4. The CDR3 sequence is CASSWDRYSYEQYF. In DNA form, the CDR3 reads TGTGCCAGCAGTTGGGACAGGTACTCCTACGAGCAGTACTTC. Complete variable domain (other parts from reference TRBV7-3 and TRBJ2-7): GAGVSQTPSNKVTEKGKYVELRCDPISGHTALYWYRQSLGQGPEFLIYFQGTGAADDSGLPNDRFFAVRPEGSVSTLKIQRTERGDSAVYLCASSWDRYSYEQYFGPGTRLTVT.

This chain uses TRBV6-1 with TRBJ2-1; 7 nucleotides match TRBD2. The CDR3 runs 17 residues. Looked up from germline, CDR1 is MNHNS and CDR2 is SASEGT. V was pared by 0 bases and J by 0 bases, with 5 bases of the junction left unmatched. CDR3 residues: CASSEAGGTGSYNEQFF. The CDR3, as DNA: TGTGCCAGCAGTGAAGCGGGGGGGACTGGCTCCTACAATGAGCAGTTCTTC.

The chain couples TRBV10-3 to TRBJ1-2; D is unresolved. Germline loops: CDR1 ENHRY, CDR2 SYGVKD. V lost 4 bases and J lost 3, with 21 bases in between. The CDR3 sequence is 17 residues long. CDR3 sequence (DNA): TGTGCCATCAGTGCCGGAGACGGAACAAGTACCGACTATGGCTACACCTTC. Protein product: CAISAGDGTSTDYGYTF.

V usage is TRBV19 and J usage is TRBJ2-1; 7 nucleotides line up with TRBD2. Trimming took 3 bases from V and 6 from J; bases not matched to a gene: 8. Germline values: CDR1 LNHDA, CDR2 SQIVND (reference sequence). The CDR3 has 15 amino acids. CDR3 sequence: CASSMTSLVLNEQFF. The CDR3 nucleotides read TGTGCCAGTAGTATGACTAGCTTAGTTCTCAATGAGCAGTTCTTC.

The chain links TRBV28 to TRBJ2-7, with a weak D call TRBD1 (6 bases). Germline V gene lookup returns CDR1 MDHEN and CDR2 SYDVKM. V was cut by 11 bases and J by 0 bases, with 14 bases left in between. This CDR3 region has 13 residues. CDR3 coding DNA: TGTGCCGTCTGGCAAGGGGGCTCCTACGAGCAGTACTTC. Its protein product is CAVWQGGSYEQYF.

The chain uses TRBV4-1 and TRBJ2-1, with D tentatively TRBD2 (6 bases). V dropped 1 base and J dropped 7 bases, with 11 bases sitting between them. CDR1 is MGHRA and CDR2 is YSYEKL in the germline V gene. The length of the CDR3 is 14 residues. CDR3 in DNA: TGCGCCAGCAGCCAAGGGTCGGCGGGAAATGAGCAGTTCTTC. Translated, it gives CASSQGSAGNEQFF.

The chain carries TRBV23-1 and TRBJ2-7; D perhaps matches TRBD2 (6 bases). TRBV23-1 is treated as an ORF (open reading frame) with a function not yet certain. The CDR3 is made up of 12 amino acids. Trimming cost V 9 bases and J 5 bases, with 14 bases left between them. The CDR3 sequence: CARNRRAHEQYF. In nucleotides, the CDR3 is TGCGCCAGGAACCGGAGGGCCCACGAGCAGTACTTC.

This chain uses TRBV7-8 with TRBJ1-4; D perhaps matches TRBD1 (5 bases). Germline V lookup: CDR1 SGHVS, CDR2 FQNEAQ. Trimming left V 0 bases short and J 8 bases short, with 16 bases between. The CDR3 consists of 16 residues. The CDR3 nucleotides read TGTGCCAGCAGCTTAGCAGGGGCCCAGGTACCCGAAAAACTGTTTTTT. Its translation: CASSLAGAQVPEKLFF.

This clone was seen a single time. V gene TRBV2 combines with J gene TRBJ2-7; no clear D gene. The germline V and J ends were trimmed by 8 bases and 3 bases, with 14 bases remaining between them. Germline CDR1 reads SNHLY; CDR2 reads FYNNEI. The CDR3 contains 13 residues. The CDR3 nucleotides are TGTGCCAGCTCCTCGGTAGCCAGCTACGAGCAGTACTTC. As protein: CASSSVASYEQYF.

This rearrangement joins TRBV9 to TRBJ1-6; D call uncertain. Germline V gene data show CDR1 as SGDLS and CDR2 as YYNGEE. V lost 0 bases and J 9 bases, leaving 10 bases between the germline ends. The CDR3 runs 14 residues. The CDR3 sequence: CASSVGQSSSPLHF. DNA for the CDR3: TGTGCCAGCAGCGTAGGGCAGAGTAGTTCACCCCTCCACTTT.

The gene calls are TRBV4-3 and TRBJ2-2; perhaps TRBD1 as D (6 bases). Trimming shortened V by 4 bases and J by 4 bases, and 16 bases separated the two germline ends. The CDR3 runs to 16 residues. Germline V lookup: CDR1 LGHNA, CDR2 YSLEER. The CDR3 region is CASSPLPGQVTGELFF. The CDR3, as DNA: TGCGCCAGCAGCCCACTTCCGGGACAAGTCACCGGGGAGCTGTTTTTT.

The V call is TRBV7-3, the J call TRBJ1-2; D is unclear. Germline V gives CDR1 SGHTA, CDR2 FQGTGA. Trimming cost V 1 base and J 10 bases, with 13 bases left between them. The CDR3 runs to 13 residues. CDR3 region: CASSLIPDQPYTF. CDR3 sequence (DNA): TGTGCCAGCAGCTTAATCCCGGACCAACCCTACACCTTC.

The V call is TRBV5-1, the J call TRBJ2-5; 8 nucleotides match TRBD1. The V gene's germline CDR1 is SGHRS and CDR2 YFSETQ. J lost 7 bases, V lost 3 bases, and 5 bases had no gene match. The CDR3 length is 13 residues. CDR3 residues: CASSSGGVGTQYF. CDR3 DNA: TGCGCCAGCAGCTCAGGGGGCGTTGGGACCCAGTACTTC.

The chain links TRBV5-5 to TRBJ2-5, with D maybe TRBD1 (5 bases). The germline V gene encodes CDR1 SGHKS and CDR2 YYEKEE (reference sequence). The CDR3 is made up of 12 amino acids. V lost 4 bases and J lost 2, with 6 bases in between. DNA of the CDR3: TGTGCCAGCAGCCCAGGGCAAGAGACCCAGTACTTC. Protein product: CASSPGQETQYF.

V usage is TRBV19 and J usage is TRBJ1-2, with TRBD1 as a possible D gene (6 bases). Trimming left V 2 bases short and J 4 bases short, with 17 bases between. This CDR3 is 16 amino acids long. Germline CDR1 LNHDA, CDR2 SQIVND (reference sequence). The CDR3 protein is CASSIKGRGIGYGYTF. CDR3 bases: TGTGCCAGTAGTATAAAGGGCAGGGGCATTGGCTATGGCTACACCTTC. Full variable domain (rest looked up from reference TRBV19 and TRBJ1-2): DGGITQSPKYLFRKEGQNVTLSCEQNLNHDAMYWYRQDPGQGLRLIYYSQIVNDFQKGDIAEGYSVSREKKESFPLTVTSAQKNPTAFYLCASSIKGRGIGYGYTFGSGTRLTVV.

The V and J genes are TRBV27 and TRBJ1-4; D remains ambiguous. There are 14 residues in the CDR3. Trimming removed 3 bases at V and 7 bases at J, with 12 bases between. Germline CDR1 reads MNHEY; CDR2 reads SMNVEV (reference sequence). In nucleotides, the CDR3 is TGTGCCAGCAGTTTGGGCCAGGCCAGTGAAAAACTGTTTTTT. Translation gives CASSLGQASEKLFF.

V and J are TRBV7-3 and TRBJ1-2; possibly TRBD1 for D (6 bases). Trimming stripped 6 bases from V and 5 bases from J, with 13 bases between. This CDR3 has 13 residues. In germline, CDR1 is SGHTA, CDR2 FQGTGA. CDR3 nucleotides: TGTGCCAGCAGTCCGGTACAGGGTTATGGCTACACCTTC. It translates to CASSPVQGYGYTF.